This TCR beta chain was observed in a study of OX40 agonist ivuxolimab in advanced cancers. In the study overall: The dose of intravenous ivuxolimab that patients received every 2 weeks ranged from 0.01 to 10 mg/kg. Study-wide results and limits: At doses 0.1 to 3.0 mg/kg, CD4+ and CD8+ clones expanded.

TCRdb keeps only in-frame clones here, not all; method: immunoSEQ multiplex PCR. Of approximately 15,000 clones listed, about 92% are singletons. Germline V gene lookup returns CDR1 MDHEN and CDR2 SYDVKM. This CDR3 contains 14 residues. Trimming removed 5 bases at V and 11 bases at J, with 21 bases between. About this clone itself: Its antigen remains unknown.

The sequencing used CD4+ or CD8+ T cells sorted from blood, collected in a trial of the OX40 agonist ivuxolimab. The chain couples TRBV28 to TRBJ2-5, with D perhaps being TRBD1 or TRBD2 (5 bases each). The receptor comes from an adult with an advanced solid tumor such as melanoma, head and neck, liver or kidney cancer. In DNA form, the CDR3 reads TGTGCCAGCAGTGGGCACAGGAGCCATGGGGAGCAGTACTTC. Its translation is CASSGHRSHGEQYF.